The 7 T cell receptor beta chains presented below share a single source sample, sequenced in a study of shared clonotypes between healthy human individuals. The table came from immunoSEQ multiplex PCR; TCRdb's copy has only in-frame clones and leaves some out. The table shows 850,000 to 1,200,000 clones, with about 76% occurring only once. Sequenced material: memory CD4+ T cells sorted from blood. This sample's subset: CD45RA-negative fraction. All receptors derive from a man younger than 35 in good health.

This clone showed up many times. The V and J genes are TRBV6-5 and TRBJ2-6; unclear D gene. This CDR3 has 13 residues. Trimming left V 6 bases short and J 5 bases short, with 8 bases between. Germline V gene data show CDR1 as MNHEY and CDR2 as SVGAGI. For the CDR3, the DNA is TGTGCCAGCAGACAAAATCGGGCCAACGTCCTGACTTTC. It yields the protein CASRQNRANVLTF.

In the case of this clone: Within the sample, other DNA sequences also encode this same CDR3. The V gene is TRBV2, the J gene TRBJ2-5; D ambiguous. Trimming cost V 0 bases and J 4 bases, with 0 bases left between them. The CDR3 runs 11 residues. Germline assignment: CDR1 SNHLY and CDR2 FYNNEI. CDR3 DNA: TGTGCCAGCAGTGAAGCAGAGACCCAGTACTTC. This sequence encodes CASSEAETQYF.

The V and J genes are TRBV6-6 and TRBJ1-1; possibly TRBD1 for D (6 bases). This CDR3 has 15 residues. CDR1 is MNHNY, CDR2 SVGAGI, per germline (reference sequence). The V gene lost 5 bases and the J gene lost 2 bases, with 15 bases spanning the gap. For the CDR3, the DNA is TGTGCCAGCAGTCGGACAGCCCAACTAAACACTGAAGCTTTCTTT. It translates to CASSRTAQLNTEAFF.

As to this clone: A clone one base away is much larger, so this may be a read error. The sample carries other DNA sequences with the same CDR3. The genes are TRBV18 and TRBJ1-1; D unclear. The V end was cut by 2 bases, the J end by 0 bases, with 4 bases between. Per germline, CDR1 KGHSH and CDR2 LQKENI. The CDR3 has 13 residues. The CDR3 sequence: CASSPGLNTEAFF. For the CDR3, the DNA is TGTGCCAGCTCACCAGGTTTGAACACTGAAGCTTTCTTT.

This chain connects TRBV5-1 to TRBJ2-2; TRBD2 matches at 9 bases. This CDR3 comprises 19 residues. Germline loops: CDR1 SGHRS, CDR2 YFSETQ. The V and J ends lost 0 bases and 2 bases, in that order; junction bases with no gene match: 11. This CDR3 reads CASSLGISGRRSNTGELFF. For the CDR3, the DNA is TGCGCCAGCAGCTTGGGGATTAGCGGGAGAAGGTCAAACACCGGGGAGCTGTTTTTT.

This clone was observed a handful of times. The rearrangement uses TRBV6-1 and TRBJ1-2, with a possible D match to TRBD1 (6 bases). The CDR3 runs 17 residues. Germline loops: CDR1 MNHNS, CDR2 SASEGT. V was pared by 2 bases and J by 3 bases, with 19 bases between. CDR3 residues: CASSESLWGGLDYGYTF. The CDR3 DNA is TGTGCCAGCAGTGAATCGCTATGGGGGGGCCTGGACTATGGCTACACCTTC.

The gene calls are TRBV9 and TRBJ2-7; 7 nucleotides match TRBD1. In germline, CDR1 is SGDLS, CDR2 YYNGEE. The V gene end was trimmed by 3 bases and the J gene end by 4 bases; junction bases not matched to a gene: 10. This CDR3 spans 15 amino acids. The CDR3 sequence is CASSAKPGQRYEQYF. CDR3 DNA: TGTGCCAGCAGCGCTAAACCGGGACAGCGGTACGAGCAGTACTTC.